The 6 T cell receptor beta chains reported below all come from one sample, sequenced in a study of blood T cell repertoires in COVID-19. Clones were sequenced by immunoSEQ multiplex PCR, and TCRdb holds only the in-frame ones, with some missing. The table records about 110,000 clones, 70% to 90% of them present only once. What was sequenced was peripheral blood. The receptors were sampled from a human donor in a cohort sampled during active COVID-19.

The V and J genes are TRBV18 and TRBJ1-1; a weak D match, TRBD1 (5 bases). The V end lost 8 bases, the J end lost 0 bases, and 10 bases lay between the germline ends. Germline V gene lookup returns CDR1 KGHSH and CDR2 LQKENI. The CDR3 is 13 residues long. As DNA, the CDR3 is TGTGCCAGCGGAGGGACCTTGAACACTGAAGCTTTCTTT. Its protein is CASGGTLNTEAFF.

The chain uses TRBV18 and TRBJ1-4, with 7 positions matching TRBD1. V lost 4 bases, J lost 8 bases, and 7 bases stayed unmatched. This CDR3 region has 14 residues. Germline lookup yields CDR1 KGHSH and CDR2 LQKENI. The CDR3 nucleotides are TGTGCCAGCTCACTAGGGACAGTGGACGAAAAACTGTTTTTT. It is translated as CASSLGTVDEKLFF. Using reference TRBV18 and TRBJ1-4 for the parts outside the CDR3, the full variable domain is NAGVMQNPRHLVRRRGQEARLRCSPMKGHSHVYWYRQLPEEGLKFMVYLQKENIIDESGMPKERFSAEFPKEGPSILRIQQVVRGDSAAYFCASSLGTVDEKLFFGSGTQLSVL.

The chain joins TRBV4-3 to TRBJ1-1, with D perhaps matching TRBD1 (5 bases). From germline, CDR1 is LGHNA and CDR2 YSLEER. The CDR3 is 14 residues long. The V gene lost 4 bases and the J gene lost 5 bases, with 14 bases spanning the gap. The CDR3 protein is CASSPQGVGTEAFF. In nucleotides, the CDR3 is TGCGCCAGCAGCCCTCAGGGTGTGGGGACTGAAGCTTTCTTT.

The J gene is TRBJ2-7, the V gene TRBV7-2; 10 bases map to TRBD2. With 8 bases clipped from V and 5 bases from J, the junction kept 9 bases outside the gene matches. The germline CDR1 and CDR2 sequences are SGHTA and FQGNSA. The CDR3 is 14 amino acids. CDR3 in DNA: TGTGCCAGCGGGATAGCGGGAGGAACCCACGAGCAGTACTTC. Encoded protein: CASGIAGGTHEQYF.

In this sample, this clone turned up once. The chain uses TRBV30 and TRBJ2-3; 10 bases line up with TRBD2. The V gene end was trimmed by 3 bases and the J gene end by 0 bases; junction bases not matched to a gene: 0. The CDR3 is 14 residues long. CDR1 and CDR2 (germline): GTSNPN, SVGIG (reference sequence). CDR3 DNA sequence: TGTGCCTGGAGGACTAGCGGGAGCACAGATACGCAGTATTTT. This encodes CAWRTSGSTDTQYF. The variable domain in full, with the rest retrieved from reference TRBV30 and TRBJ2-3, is SQTIHQWPATLVQPVGSPLSLECTVEGTSNPNLYWYRQAAGRGLQLLFYSVGIGQISSEVPQNLSASRPQDRQFILSSKKLLLSDSGFYLCAWRTSGSTDTQYFGPGTRLTVL.

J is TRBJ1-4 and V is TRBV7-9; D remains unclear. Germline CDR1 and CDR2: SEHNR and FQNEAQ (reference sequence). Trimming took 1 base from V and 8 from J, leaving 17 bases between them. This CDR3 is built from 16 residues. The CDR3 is CASSLGNLGGDEKLFF. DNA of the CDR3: TGTGCCAGCAGCTTAGGGAATTTGGGAGGAGACGAAAAACTGTTTTTT.